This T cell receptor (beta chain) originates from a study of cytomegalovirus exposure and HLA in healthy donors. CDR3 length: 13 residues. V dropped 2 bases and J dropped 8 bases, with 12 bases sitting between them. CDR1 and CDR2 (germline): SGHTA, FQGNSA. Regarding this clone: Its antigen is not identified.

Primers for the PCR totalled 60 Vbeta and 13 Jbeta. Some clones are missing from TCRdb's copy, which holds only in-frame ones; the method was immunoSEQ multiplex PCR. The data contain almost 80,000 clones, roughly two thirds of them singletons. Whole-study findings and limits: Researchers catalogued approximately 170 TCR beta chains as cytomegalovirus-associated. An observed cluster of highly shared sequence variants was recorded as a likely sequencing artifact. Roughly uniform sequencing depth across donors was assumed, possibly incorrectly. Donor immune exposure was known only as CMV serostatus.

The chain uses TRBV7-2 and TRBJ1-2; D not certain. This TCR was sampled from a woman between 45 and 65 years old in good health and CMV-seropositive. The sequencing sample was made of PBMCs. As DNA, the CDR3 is TGTGCCAGCAGCTTATTTGTAGGAGAGGGCTACACCTTC. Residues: CASSLFVGEGYTF. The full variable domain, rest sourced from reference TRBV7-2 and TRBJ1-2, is GAGVSQSPSNKVTEKGKDVELRCDPISGHTALYWYRQSLGQGLEFLIYFQGNSAPDKSGLPSDRFSAERTGGSVSTLTIQRTQQEDSAVYLCASSLFVGEGYTFGSGTRLTVV.